What follows describes a single TCR beta chain. The data are from a study of sequential checkpoint blockade in melanoma. Turning to the study itself: Arm A got nivolumab then ipilimumab; arm B the reverse, 1:1. TCRbeta immunosequencing was performed on DNA from more than 75 pretreatment melanoma tumor samples. After nivolumab or ipilimumab alone, about 22 patients had week-13 rebiopsies.

CDR3 length equals 14 residues. Per the germline V gene, CDR1 is MNHGY and CDR2 is SAAAGT. V lost 5 bases and J lost 4, with 11 bases in between. Treatment here: randomized to nivolumab then ipilimumab (arm A) or the reverse (arm B). Data came from immunoSEQ multiplex PCR; TCRdb stores just in-frame clones and leaves some out. The table records fewer than 4,500 clones, about 18% of them present only once. The gene calls are TRBV6-8 and TRBJ2-2; D call uncertain. Here the sequenced sample was tumor tissue (inferred from file names), taken from a patient given nivolumab and ipilimumab in sequence. The source of this sequence is a human donor with melanoma. CDR3 sequence: CASSDMWGTGELFF. In nucleotides, the CDR3 is TGTGCCAGCAGTGACATGTGGGGCACCGGGGAGCTGTTTTTT.